This record looks at one TCR beta chain sequence and its context. Produced via immunoSEQ multiplex PCR; TCRdb's table is partial and in-frame only. The sample holds 45,000 to 50,000 clones; more than 70% are singletons and the top ten take over 5%. This record comes from a study of OX40 agonist ivuxolimab in advanced cancers. Study-wide context: Eligibility rules accepted prior anti-PD-1, anti-PD-L1 or anti-CTLA-4 therapy, and 30% to 40% had some. One patient with hepatocellular carcinoma and two with cutaneous melanoma, three in all, had partial responses.

The ends were cut back, 2 bases at V and 7 bases at J, with 8 bases in the middle. Per the germline V gene, CDR1 is MNHEY and CDR2 is SMNVEV (reference sequence). The CDR3 covers 12 residues. The source was CD4+ or CD8+ T cells sorted from blood, collected in a trial of the OX40 agonist ivuxolimab. This rearrangement joins TRBV27 to TRBJ1-1; perhaps TRBD1 as D (5 bases). The sequence was obtained from an adult with an advanced solid tumor such as melanoma, head and neck, liver or kidney cancer. The CDR3 region is CASSLGRGEAFF. The CDR3 DNA reads as TGTGCCAGCAGTTTAGGGAGGGGTGAAGCTTTCTTT.